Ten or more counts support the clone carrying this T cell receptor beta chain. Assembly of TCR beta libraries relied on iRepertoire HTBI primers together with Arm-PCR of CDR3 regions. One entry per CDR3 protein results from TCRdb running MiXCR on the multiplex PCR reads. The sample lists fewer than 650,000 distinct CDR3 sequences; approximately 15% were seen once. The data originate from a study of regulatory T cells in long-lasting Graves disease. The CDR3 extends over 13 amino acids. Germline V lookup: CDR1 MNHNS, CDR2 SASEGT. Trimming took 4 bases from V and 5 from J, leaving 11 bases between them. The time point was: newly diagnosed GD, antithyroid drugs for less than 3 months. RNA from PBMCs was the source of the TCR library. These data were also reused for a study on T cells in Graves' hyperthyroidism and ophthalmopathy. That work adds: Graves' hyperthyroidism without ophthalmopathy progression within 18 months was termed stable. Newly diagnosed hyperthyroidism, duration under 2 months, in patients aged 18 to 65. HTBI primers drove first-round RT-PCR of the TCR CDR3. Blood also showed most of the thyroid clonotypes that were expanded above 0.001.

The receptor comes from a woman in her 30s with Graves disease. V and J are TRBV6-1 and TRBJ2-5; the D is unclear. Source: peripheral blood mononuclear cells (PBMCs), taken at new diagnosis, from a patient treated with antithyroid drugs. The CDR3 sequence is CASSVELRETQYF. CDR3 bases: TGTGCCAGCAGTGTAGAGCTCCGCGAGACCCAGTACTTC.